This T cell receptor beta chain comes out of a study of T cell changes during pregnancy in multiple sclerosis (dated by TCRdb to between 2017 and 2020). About the investigation overall: In women with multiple sclerosis, the researchers looked at how the T cell repertoire shifted as pregnancy progressed.

Comment on this clone: The target of this receptor is not known. No base quality values were provided; no much bigger clone lies one nucleotide off.

Library creation used the immunoSEQ multiplex PCR assay. In its TCRdb copy, this immuneACCESS table keeps in-frame sequences only and misses some clones. Where compared with another copy, unresolved V genes explain less than half of these, and the others have no known cause. The sample records more than 50,000 clones, roughly nine tenths of which are singletons. The top ten clones comprise roughly 2.7% of the sample. Material: peripheral blood, obtained in the first trimester of pregnancy. This clonotype was obtained from a female donor with multiple sclerosis, enrolled in a pregnancy study.

The DNA sequence follows: TGTGCCAGCAGCTCCCTGGGACTTCTAGCCAAAAACATTCAGTACTTC. Its coded protein is CASSSLGLLAKNIQYF. The rearrangement combines TRBV11-2 with TRBJ2-4; TRBD2 is a weak D gene call, 6 bases matching. CDR1 and CDR2 (SGHAT, FQNNGV) derive from the germline V gene. The CDR3, from cysteine to phenylalanine, totals 16 residues. Only the CDR3 region is kept as DNA, spanning 48 bases read in frame from base 1. Trimming takes 4 bases from V and 0 bases from J, and the germline ends sit 13 bases apart.